The 14 T cell receptor beta chains below come from one sample, sequenced in a study of CD8 T cells in ankylosing spondylitis. TCRdb re-analysed the 5' RACE reads in MiXCR, keeping a single row per CDR3 protein. The data hold 150,000 to 200,000 distinct CDR3 sequences, with over 10% observed a single time. The specimen sequenced was blood, either unsorted or a sorted T cell fraction (not recorded which). The source is a female donor with ankylosing spondylitis or in good health (not recorded which).

This clonotype was detected ten times or more. This sequence joins TRBV12-3 or TRBV12-4 and TRBJ2-5; D remains ambiguous. Trimming pared 5 bases from V and 5 bases from J, leaving 12 bases between. The CDR3 consists of 13 residues. CDR3 region: CASSRASVETQYF. The CDR3 region has the DNA TGTGCCAGCAGTCGAGCAAGCGTTGAGACCCAGTACTTC.

This clonotype was seen many times. The V gene is TRBV24-1, the J gene TRBJ1-1; D is undetermined. V was clipped by 7 bases and J by 4 bases, with 9 bases between them. The germline V gene encodes CDR1 KGHDR and CDR2 SFDVKD. The CDR3 consists of 12 residues. This chain's CDR3 is CATRGIGTEAFF. DNA of the CDR3: TGTGCCACCAGAGGGATAGGCACTGAAGCTTTCTTT.

The genes are TRBV29-1 and TRBJ1-1, with TRBD1 matching over 8 bases. CDR3 length equals 12 residues. Germline CDR1 SQVTM, CDR2 ANQGSEA. V gave up 7 bases and J gave up 7 bases; unmatched junction bases: 8. In nucleotides, the CDR3 is TGCAGCGGCTCCAGGGGGCACGGTGAAGCTTTCTTT. The encoded protein is CSGSRGHGEAFF.

The sample holds many counts of this clonotype. The rearrangement uses TRBV29-1 and TRBJ2-7; 7 nucleotides line up with TRBD1. Germline V CDR1 and CDR2: SQVTM, ANQGSEA. After removal of 6 bases from V and 2 bases from J, the junction contained 10 bases not matched to a gene. The length of the CDR3 is 14 residues. Written as DNA, the CDR3 is TGCAGCGTCGTCTCGGGGACAGTTACCTACGAGCAGTACTTC. As protein: CSVVSGTVTYEQYF.

A few counts support this clonotype. CDR3 region: CASSFGHRVRNGYTF. In nucleotides, the CDR3 is TGCGCCAGCAGCTTCGGCCACAGGGTCAGAAATGGCTACACCTTC. V is TRBV5-1 and J is TRBJ1-2; maybe TRBD1 (6 bases). Trimming removed 2 bases from V and 6 bases from J, with 17 bases in between. Looked up from germline, CDR1 is SGHRS and CDR2 is YFSETQ. The CDR3 length is 15 residues.

The table lists this clonotype with a few counts. The chain uses TRBV28 and TRBJ2-5; 11 bases match TRBD2. V shed 6 bases, J shed 6 bases, and the junction held 15 bases outside the gene matches. The CDR3 covers 17 residues. CDR1 is MDHEN and CDR2 is SYDVKM in the germline V gene. The CDR3: CASRPGIAGGGHQTQYF. DNA of the CDR3: TGTGCCAGCAGGCCTGGCATAGCGGGAGGGGGGCATCAGACCCAGTACTTC.

The genes are TRBV7-9 and TRBJ2-7; D is tentatively TRBD1 or TRBD2 (5 bases each). CDR1 is SEHNR and CDR2 is FQNEAQ in the germline V gene (reference sequence). Trimming shortened V by 7 bases and J by 2 bases, and 15 bases separated the two germline ends. The CDR3 contains 14 residues. CDR3 coding DNA: TGTGCCAGCATCGTAGGGACGCTCACCTACGAGCAGTACTTC. The encoded protein is CASIVGTLTYEQYF.

This sequence joins TRBV18 and TRBJ2-7; the D is unclear. V was shortened by 2 bases and J by 5 bases, with 10 bases between the two germline ends. Germline CDR1 and CDR2: KGHSH and LQKENI. This CDR3 is 13 amino acids long. In nucleotides, the CDR3 is TGTGCCAGCTCACCAGAAATCGTACACGAGCAGTACTTC. Protein product: CASSPEIVHEQYF.

This clonotype has a count of ten or more. The CDR3 is CASSPTSGSAHEQYF. CDR3 nucleotide sequence: TGTGCCAGCAGCCCGACTAGCGGGAGTGCCCACGAGCAGTACTTC. The genes are TRBV12-3 or TRBV12-4 and TRBJ2-7; 12 positions agree with TRBD2. The CDR3 covers 15 residues. The ends lost 6 bases at V and 5 bases at J; junction bases unmatched: 8.

This clonotype came up many times. V is TRBV11-3 and J is TRBJ2-7; D is ambiguous. The CDR3 extends over 11 amino acids. Germline V gives CDR1 SGHNT, CDR2 YENEEA. V dropped 6 bases and J dropped 7 bases, with 10 bases sitting between them. CDR3 protein: CASSGLLEQYF. The CDR3 DNA reads as TGTGCCAGCAGTGGCCTCCTGGAGCAGTACTTC.

The gene calls are TRBV5-1 and TRBJ2-5; 8 nucleotides align to TRBD2. The CDR3 has 13 residues. Germline loops: CDR1 SGHRS, CDR2 YFSETQ. V gave up 5 bases and J gave up 4 bases; unmatched junction bases: 4. The CDR3 sequence is CASRWTSPETQYF. The CDR3 nucleotides are TGCGCCAGCAGGTGGACTAGCCCAGAGACCCAGTACTTC.

This clonotype occurred many times. The V gene is TRBV7-9, the J gene TRBJ2-6; D gene unclear. V was pared by 8 bases and J by 7 bases, with 18 bases between. CDR1 is SEHNR, CDR2 FQNEAQ, per germline (reference sequence). CDR3 size: 15 residues. CDR3 bases: TGTGCCAGCGGTGCGGCAAGCCCAGAAGCCAACGTCCTGACTTTC. This encodes CASGAASPEANVLTF.

This clonotype was seen many times. This sequence joins TRBV29-1 and TRBJ2-2; D might be TRBD2 (6 bases). This CDR3 has 12 amino acids. The V gene's germline CDR1 is SQVTM and CDR2 ANQGSEA. Trimming removed 7 bases at V and 5 bases at J, with 11 bases between. CDR3 DNA sequence: TGCAGCGCCATTGGGGGGACCGGGGAGCTGTTTTTT. It codes for CSAIGGTGELFF.

This clonotype has ten or more counts. V gene TRBV20-1 combines with J gene TRBJ1-5; D possibly corresponds to TRBD1 (5 bases). This CDR3 comprises 12 residues. The germline V gene has CDR1 DFQATT and CDR2 SNEGSKA (reference sequence). The chain's CDR3 is CSHQGGNQPQHF. CDR3 sequence (DNA): TGCAGCCACCAAGGGGGCAATCAGCCCCAGCATTTT.